The 12 T cell receptor beta chains below come from one sample, sequenced in a study of blood T cell repertoires in COVID-19 (dated by TCRdb to about 2020). Libraries were built with the immunoSEQ multiplex PCR assay. TCRdb mirrors the immuneACCESS table, restricted to in-frame sequences. Some clones are absent from its copies; in checked studies, under half trace to an unresolved V gene, and the reason for the others is unknown. The sample data list some 170,000 clones, and 75% to 85% of these were observed just once. 13% to 15% of the sample is held by the ten biggest clonotypes. Sequenced input: PBMCs or T cells enriched from blood (not recorded which). All receptors derive from a man aged 50-59 years who had recovered from COVID-19.

The chain links TRBV27 to TRBJ1-1; D possibly corresponds to TRBD1 (5 bases). Looked up from germline, CDR1 is MNHEY and CDR2 is SMNVEV (reference sequence). The V and J ends lost 7 bases and 6 bases respectively, with 18 bases between them. This CDR3 contains 14 residues. The CDR3 coding sequence is TGTGCCAGCAAGGAGGGGTTCGTAGATGCTGAAGCTTTCTTT. It encodes CASKEGFVDAEAFF.

The chain couples TRBV11-1 to TRBJ2-7, with 7 bases that match TRBD1. CDR1 and CDR2 from the germline V gene are SGHAT and FQDESV (reference sequence). The CDR3 extends over 16 amino acids. The V gene end was trimmed by 5 bases and the J gene end by 2 bases; junction bases not matched to a gene: 12. The CDR3 is CASSPRLGDRAYEQYF. CDR3 nucleotide sequence: TGTGCCAGCAGCCCCCGCTTAGGGGACAGAGCCTACGAGCAGTACTTC.

This chain connects TRBV27 to TRBJ2-7, with 7 bases identical to TRBD1. CDR1 and CDR2 (germline): MNHEY, SMNVEV (reference sequence). This CDR3 has 15 residues. With 5 bases clipped from V and 5 bases from J, the junction kept 12 bases outside the gene matches. The CDR3 loop reads CASSLDRVNSHEQYF. CDR3 coding DNA: TGTGCCAGCAGTCTCGACAGGGTTAATTCCCACGAGCAGTACTTC.

The CDR3 nucleotides read TGTGCCAGCAGATGGACAGGGCAAGAGACCCAGTACTTC. Its translation: CASRWTGQETQYF. This chain uses TRBV5-4 with TRBJ2-5, with 8 bases that match TRBD1. V shed 5 bases, J shed 2 bases, and the junction held 2 bases outside the gene matches. The germline gives CDR1 SGHNT, CDR2 YYREEE (reference sequence). The CDR3 length is 13 residues.

The CDR3 region is CSASYERGITDTQYF. The CDR3 nucleotides read TGCAGTGCTAGTTACGAGCGGGGGATCACAGATACGCAGTATTTT. The chain links TRBV20-1 to TRBJ2-3; 8 bases are shared with TRBD2. The CDR3 is made up of 15 amino acids. Per germline, CDR1 DFQATT and CDR2 SNEGSKA (reference sequence). The V and J ends lost 3 bases and 2 bases, in that order; junction bases with no gene match: 7.

The chain carries TRBV5-1 and TRBJ2-7, with 16 bases that match TRBD2. The CDR3 sequence is 16 residues long. After removal of 4 bases from V and 3 bases from J, the junction contained 4 bases not matched to a gene. The germline V gene has CDR1 SGHRS and CDR2 YFSETQ. This CDR3 reads CASSPGTSGGVYEQYF. As DNA, the CDR3 is TGCGCCAGCAGCCCCGGGACTAGCGGGGGGGTCTACGAGCAGTACTTC.

The J gene is TRBJ1-1, the V gene TRBV7-9; D unresolved. Germline CDR1 reads SEHNR; CDR2 reads FQNEAQ (reference sequence). Trimming cost V 1 base and J 8 bases, with 14 bases left between them. The CDR3 spans 14 residues. The CDR3 bases are TGTGCCAGCAGCTTAGTACAGTCGACACGGGAAGCTTTCTTT. Residues: CASSLVQSTREAFF.

The chain joins TRBV6-4 to TRBJ1-5; the D gene is possibly TRBD1 (5 bases). CDR3 size: 13 residues. From germline, CDR1 is MRHNA and CDR2 SNTAGT. The V gene lost 6 bases and the J gene lost 4 bases, with 10 bases spanning the gap. The DNA for the CDR3 is TGTGCCAGCAGCAGGGAGGAGAATCAGCCCCAGCATTTT. This gives the protein CASSREENQPQHF.

This clone showed up just once. V usage is TRBV15 and J usage is TRBJ2-6; 10 bases are shared with TRBD1. V lost 11 bases and J lost 2; bases outside the gene matches: 6. The CDR3 extends over 15 amino acids. Germline V CDR1 and CDR2: LNHNV, YYDKDF (reference sequence). The CDR3 DNA is TGTGCCGCTGGACAGGGGGTAGCTGGGGCCAACGTCCTGACTTTC. Its protein product is CAAGQGVAGANVLTF.

The chain links TRBV5-6 to TRBJ2-5; maybe TRBD2 (5 bases). Trimming took off 2 bases at V and 0 bases at J, with 8 bases between the two ends. Germline lookup yields CDR1 SGHDT and CDR2 YYEEEE. The CDR3 contains 14 residues. The CDR3 loop reads CASSLAADQETQYF. The CDR3 DNA reads as TGTGCCAGCAGCTTAGCGGCAGACCAAGAGACCCAGTACTTC.

This clone has a single count. The V gene is TRBV9, the J gene TRBJ1-1; 9 bases align to TRBD1. Germline V lookup: CDR1 SGDLS, CDR2 YYNGEE. The CDR3 spans 17 residues. Losses at the gene ends were 4 bases for V and 3 bases for J; bases not matched to a gene: 13. The CDR3 coding sequence is TGTGCCAGCAGCTCTCGCGGGGACAGGGTAGGGTACACTGAAGCTTTCTTT. Translating it yields CASSSRGDRVGYTEAFF.

V usage is TRBV2 and J usage is TRBJ2-1, with 13 bases matching TRBD2. CDR3 length equals 15 residues. V dropped 6 bases and J dropped 7; count of bases not matched to a gene: 6. Germline V gene sequence: CDR1 SNHLY, CDR2 FYNNEI. The CDR3 nucleotides are TGTGCCAGCAGGAGGGGGACTAGCGGGGCTAATGAGCAGTTCTTC. Amino acids: CASRRGTSGANEQFF. The entire variable domain, with the rest obtained from reference TRBV2 and TRBJ2-1, is as follows: EPEVTQTPSHQVTQMGQEVILRCVPISNHLYFYWYRQILGQKVEFLVSFYNNEISEKSEIFDDQFSVERPDGSNFTLKIRSTKLEDSAMYFCASRRGTSGANEQFFGPGTRLTVL.